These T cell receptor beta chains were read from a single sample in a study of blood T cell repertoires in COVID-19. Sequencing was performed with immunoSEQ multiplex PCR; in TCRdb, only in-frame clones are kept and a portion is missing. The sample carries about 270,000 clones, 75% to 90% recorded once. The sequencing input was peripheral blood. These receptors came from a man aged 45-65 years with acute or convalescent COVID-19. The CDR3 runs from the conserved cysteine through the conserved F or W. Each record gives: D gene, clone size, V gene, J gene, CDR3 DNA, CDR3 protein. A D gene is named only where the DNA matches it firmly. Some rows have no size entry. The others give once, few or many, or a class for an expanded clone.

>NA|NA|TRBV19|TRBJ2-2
TGTGCCAGTAGTATAGGGCTGACGAACACCGGGGAGCTGTTTTTT
CASSIGLTNTGELFF
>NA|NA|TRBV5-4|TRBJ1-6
TGTGCCAGCAGCATCGACTCCTTTGGGCCCCTCCACTTT
CASSIDSFGPLHF
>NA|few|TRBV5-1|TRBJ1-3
TGCGCCAGCAGCCCCCGGGGGACCACCTCTGGAAACACCATATATTTT
CASSPRGTTSGNTIYF
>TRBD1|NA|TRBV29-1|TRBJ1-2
TGCAGCGTCCCGGAGGGGGGACAGGGGGACCCCTATGGCTACACCTTC
CSVPEGGQGDPYGYTF
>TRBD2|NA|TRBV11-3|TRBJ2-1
TGTGCCAGCAGCTTACTCGCTAGCGGGTACAATGAGCAGTTCTTC
CASSLLASGYNEQFF
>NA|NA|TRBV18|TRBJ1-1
TGTGCCAGCTCACCACCGCAGCGGGTAGCTTTCTTT
CASSPPQRVAFF
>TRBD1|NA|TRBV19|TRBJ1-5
TGTGCCAGTTCTCCCCCTGTAACAGGGGGCTATCAGCCCCAGCATTTT
CASSPPVTGGYQPQHF
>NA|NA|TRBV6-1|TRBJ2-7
TGTGCCAGCACCCAAATCTCAGGATACGAGCAGTACTTC
CASTQISGYEQYF
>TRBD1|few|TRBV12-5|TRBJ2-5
TGTGCTAGTGGTTTGAAAAACAGGGGGGAGGAGACCCAGTACTTC
CASGLKNRGEETQYF
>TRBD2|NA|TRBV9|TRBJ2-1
TGTGCCAGCAGCTTTAGCGGGGGGTACAATGAGCAGTTCTTC
CASSFSGGYNEQFF
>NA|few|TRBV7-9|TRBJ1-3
TGTGCCAGCAGCGCGGGGGACCGAAACACCATATATTTT
CASSAGDRNTIYF
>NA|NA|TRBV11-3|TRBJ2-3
TGTGCCAGCAGCTTAGAGCCAGGGGACCCCGCAGATACGCAGTATTTT
CASSLEPGDPADTQYF
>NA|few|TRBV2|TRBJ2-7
TGTGCCAGCACCGGAGGGACAGACTACGAGCAGTACTTC
CASTGGTDYEQYF
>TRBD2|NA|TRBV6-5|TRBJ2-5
TGTGCCAGCAGAGCGGGACTCCTTGAGTACTTC
CASRAGLLEYF
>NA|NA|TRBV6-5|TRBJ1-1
TGTGCCAGCAGTTACCAAATCGGTCCAACTGAAGCTTTCTTT
CASSYQIGPTEAFF
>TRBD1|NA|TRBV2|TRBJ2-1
TGTGCCAGCAGTGAAGGTGGGACAGACTACAATGAGCAGTTCTTC
CASSEGGTDYNEQFF
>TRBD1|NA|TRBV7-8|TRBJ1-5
TGTGCCAGCAGCCCTTCCCCCGTGGCAGCTCGCTTCCAGGGGGTTCAGCCCCAGCATTTT
CASSPSPVAARFQGVQPQHF
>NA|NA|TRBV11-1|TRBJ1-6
TGTGCCAGCAGCCCGCCACAGGGTCGAGATTCACCCCTCCACTTT
CASSPPQGRDSPLHF
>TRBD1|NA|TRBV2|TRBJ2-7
TGTGCCAGCAGTGAACCGAGGACAGGGCCGAGCTCCTACGAGCAGTACTTC
CASSEPRTGPSSYEQYF
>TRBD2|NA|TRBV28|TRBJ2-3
TGTGCCAGCAGAGCTAGAGGGCGGGGGGGCCTGGCAGATACGCAGTATTTT
CASRARGRGGLADTQYF
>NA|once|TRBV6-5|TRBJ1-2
TGTGCCAGCAGCGCCGGGGGGTCAGTTAAGGGCTACACCTTC
CASSAGGSVKGYTF
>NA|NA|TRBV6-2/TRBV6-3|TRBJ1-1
TGTGCCAGCAGTTACAGAGGGGGAGCGAACACTGAAGCTTTCTTT
CASSYRGGANTEAFF
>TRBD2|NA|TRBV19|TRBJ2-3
TGTGCCAGTAGTACCTTTCTAGCGGGGGACACAGATACGCAGTATTTT
CASSTFLAGDTDTQYF
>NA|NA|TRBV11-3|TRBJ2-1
TGTGCCAGCAGTTTGGGCGTCAATGAGCAGTTCTTC
CASSLGVNEQFF
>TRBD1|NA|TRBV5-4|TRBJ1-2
TGTGCCAGCAGGGGGACAGGGGATAACTATGGCTACACCTTC
CASRGTGDNYGYTF
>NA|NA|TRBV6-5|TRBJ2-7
TGTGCCAGCAGGGACAGTCGCACAGACTACGAGCAGTACTTC
CASRDSRTDYEQYF
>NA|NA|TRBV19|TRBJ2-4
TGTGCCAGTAGTAGGGAACCCCGGGACAAGACGTACTTC
CASSREPRDKTYF
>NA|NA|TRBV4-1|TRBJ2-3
TGCGCCAGCAGCCAAGATGCGGGGTACCCAGATACGCAGTATTTT
CASSQDAGYPDTQYF
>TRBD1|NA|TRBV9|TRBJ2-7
TGTGCCAGCAGCATAGGGACAGTCGGCTCCTACGAGCAGTACTTC
CASSIGTVGSYEQYF
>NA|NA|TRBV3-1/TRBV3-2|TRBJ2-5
TGTGCCAGCAGTCGACCCCGGCGGGGCTGGGAGACCCAGTACTTC
CASSRPRRGWETQYF
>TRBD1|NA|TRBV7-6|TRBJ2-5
TGTGCCAGCAGCTTCACTCCGGGACAGCCCTCGGAGACCCAGTACTTC
CASSFTPGQPSETQYF
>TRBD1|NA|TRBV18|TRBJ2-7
TGTGCCAGCTCACCCAGACAGGGGGAGGACGAGCAGTACTTC
CASSPRQGEDEQYF
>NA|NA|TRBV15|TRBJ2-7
TGTGCCACCAGCAGAGATTTGGGCTGGTCGGGGGAGCAGTACTTC
CATSRDLGWSGEQYF
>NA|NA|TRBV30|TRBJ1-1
NA
CAWSVGAGNGVFF
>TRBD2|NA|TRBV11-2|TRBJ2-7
TGTGCCAGCAGCCGTCGGACTAGCGGGGCTTCCTCCGAGCAGTACTTC
CASSRRTSGASSEQYF
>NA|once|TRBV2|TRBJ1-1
TGTGCCAGCAGATCGCAGGGAAGAGAAACTGAAGCTTTCTTT
CASRSQGRETEAFF
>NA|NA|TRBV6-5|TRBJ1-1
TGTGCCAGCAGTCCCCAGGGGCGGGACACTGAAGCTTTCTTT
CASSPQGRDTEAFF
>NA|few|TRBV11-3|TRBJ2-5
TGTGCCAGCAGCTTAGAGACAGGAAGGTGGGAGACCCAGTACTTC
CASSLETGRWETQYF
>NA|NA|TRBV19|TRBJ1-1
TGTGCCAGTAGTACGATTCCTGACATGAACACTGAAGCTTTCTTT
CASSTIPDMNTEAFF
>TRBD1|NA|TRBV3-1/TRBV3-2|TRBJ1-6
TGTGCCAGCAGCAGCACGGGACAGCCTAATTCACCCCTCCACTTT
CASSSTGQPNSPLHF
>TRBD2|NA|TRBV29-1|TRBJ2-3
TGCAGCGTGGGACTAGCGGGGGGAAATACGCAGTATTTT
CSVGLAGGNTQYF
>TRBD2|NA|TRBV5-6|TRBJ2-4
TGTGCCAGCAGCTTGGCCGGCGGGGGTAAAAACATTCAGTACTTC
CASSLAGGGKNIQYF
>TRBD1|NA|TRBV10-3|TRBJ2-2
TGTGCCATCAGTGAGTCGGACGGCGACAGGGCCTACACCGGGGAGCTGTTTTTT
CAISESDGDRAYTGELFF